These 19 T cell receptor beta chains were all obtained from the same sample, sequenced in a study of tumor and adjacent non-tumor tissue in lung cancer. No cell sorting was done before RNA was extracted from the tissue. A modified ARM-PCR protocol with three rounds of nested PCR amplified TCRbeta. TCRdb analysed the multiplex PCR reads with MiXCR anew, one entry per CDR3 protein. The sample shows about 200,000 distinct CDR3 sequences, about 71% of them seen only once. The sequenced sample consisted of lung tumor tissue. These receptors were obtained from a man in his 60s with non-small cell lung cancer.

With regard to this clonotype: This could be a read error, since a much larger clone is one nucleotide away. The chain employs TRBV29-1 and TRBJ1-1, with D tentatively TRBD1 (5 bases). This CDR3 spans 15 amino acids. CDR1 SQVTM and CDR2 ANQGSEA come from the germline V gene. V was trimmed by 4 bases and J by 5 bases, leaving 20 bases between them. The CDR3 coding sequence is TGCAGCGTTGTAGGACAAGGATCCTTGGGGACTGAAGCTTTCTTT. Translating it yields CSVVGQGSLGTEAFF.

Points on this clonotype: This sequence may be a read error, since a much larger clone differs from it by one base. CDR3 bases: TGTGCCAGCAGCCTAGGAACGGAAGGAACTGAAGCTTTCTTT. It translates to CASSLGTEGTEAFF. This chain joins TRBV4-2 and TRBJ1-1; no clear D gene. CDR1 is LGHNA and CDR2 is YNFKEQ in the germline V gene. The germline V and J ends were trimmed by 4 bases and 5 bases, with 14 bases remaining between them. The CDR3 consists of 14 residues.

About this clonotype: One end of the junction varies from germline; a read error may be responsible. The gene calls are TRBV5-6 and TRBJ1-2; D is undetermined. Germline V gives CDR1 SGHDT, CDR2 YYEEEE. This CDR3 region has 14 residues. The CDR3 DNA sequence: TGTGTCAGCAGCTGGCACAGACCGACCTATGGCTACACCTTC. Translation gives CVSSWHRPTYGYTF. Based on the CDR3 plus reference TRBV5-6 and TRBJ1-2, the full variable domain is DAGVTQSPTHLIKTRGQQVTLRCSPKSGHDTVSWYQQALGQGPQFIFQYYEEEERQRGNFPDRFSGHQFPNYSSELNVNALLLGDSALYLCVSSWHRPTYGYTFGSGTRLTVV.

The chain uses TRBV5-4 and TRBJ1-2; tentative D call: TRBD1 (5 bases). Trimming removed 0 bases from V and 6 bases from J, with 12 bases in between. Looked up from germline, CDR1 is SGHNT and CDR2 is YYREEE (reference sequence). The CDR3 spans 14 residues. The CDR3: CASSLGREGNGYTF. For the CDR3, the DNA is TGTGCCAGCAGCTTGGGCAGGGAGGGTAATGGCTACACCTTC.

The gene calls are TRBV11-1 and TRBJ2-1; 11 bases fit TRBD2. The germline CDR1 and CDR2 sequences are SGHAT and FQDESV (reference sequence). Losses at the gene ends were 2 bases for V and 16 bases for J; bases not matched to a gene: 19. The CDR3 runs 17 residues. Here the CDR3 reads CASSLSRLAGGNNEYFF. In DNA form, the CDR3 reads TGTGCCAGCAGCTTATCTCGGCTAGCGGGAGGCAATAATGAGTACTTCTTC. Complete variable domain (other parts from reference TRBV11-1 and TRBJ2-1): EAEVAQSPRYKITEKSQAVAFWCDPISGHATLYWYRQILGQGPELLVQFQDESVVDDSQLPKDRFSAERLKGVDSTLKIQPAELGDSAMYLCASSLSRLAGGNNEYFFGPGTRLTVL.

As regards this clonotype: Sequence at one end of the junction differs from germline and may be a read error. V and J are TRBV11-2 and TRBJ2-5, with D perhaps assigned TRBD1 or TRBD2 (6 bases each). CDR1 is SGHAT, CDR2 FQNNGV, per germline. The CDR3 has 18 amino acids. For the CDR3, the DNA is TGTGCCAGCAGCTTAGGAAGCCTAGTGGGGGGCCGACAAGAGGCCCAGTACTTC. Translation: CASSLGSLVGGRQEAQYF.

With respect to this clonotype: At one end the junction does not follow the germline gene, possibly because of a read error. The CDR3 loop reads CTAPNRDMGDEKLFF. The CDR3 DNA is TGCACTGCTCCAAACCGAGACATGGGTGATGAAAAATTGTTTTTT. The chain couples TRBV20-1 to TRBJ1-4; D ambiguous. CDR3 length: 15 residues. The germline CDR1 and CDR2 sequences are DFQATT and SNEGSKA (reference sequence).

The table lists this clonotype with a few counts. The chain links TRBV6-2 or TRBV6-3 to TRBJ1-2; D unresolved. V lost 8 bases, J lost 4 bases, and 17 bases lay in between. The CDR3 is made up of 14 amino acids. Germline V gene sequence: CDR1 MNHEY, CDR2 SVGEGT. For the CDR3, the DNA is TGTGCCAGCGCGTCCACAGACCCCAGCTATGGCTACACCTTC. This sequence encodes CASASTDPSYGYTF.

As to this clonotype: This may be a read error: a much more frequent sequence differs by one nucleotide. This chain connects TRBV20-1 to TRBJ2-2; 8 nucleotides agree with TRBD1. The J segment lost 7 bases and the V segment lost 4 bases, leaving 5 bases of the junction unmatched. Per the germline V gene, CDR1 is DFQATT and CDR2 is SNEGSKA (reference sequence). The CDR3 extends over 13 amino acids. The CDR3 protein is CSATGGQVGELFF. DNA of the CDR3: TGCAGTGCTACCGGGGGACAGGTCGGGGAGCTGTTTTTT.

This clonotype was picked up a small number of times. The rearrangement joins TRBV20-1 to TRBJ1-4, with D possibly being TRBD1 (6 bases). Between the trimmed V and J ends, which lost 5 bases and 8 bases, there was a span of 15 bases. CDR3 size: 13 residues. Germline V lookup: CDR1 DFQATT, CDR2 SNEGSKA (reference sequence). CDR3 in DNA: TGCAGTGCTCCGGGGGGGGGCCGAGAAAAACTGTTTTTT. This gives the protein CSAPGGGREKLFF.

The J gene is TRBJ2-1, the V gene TRBV6-1; D is unclear. The tail of the sequence fits TRBJ2-7 better, so the J call may be wrong. Germline CDR1 is MNHNS and CDR2 is SASEGT. The CDR3 is 15 amino acids. The CDR3, as DNA: TGTGCCACCCGACCCCCGGGTCTAGGTAAGGATGAGCAGTACTTC. Protein: CATRPPGLGKDEQYF.

Remarks on this clonotype: The junction departs from germline at one end; a sequencing error may be responsible. The CDR3 DNA follows: TGTGCCAGTAGCTTAGGTGTAACAGCTCATCGGCCCCAGCATTTT. Its protein is CASSLGVTAHRPQHF. The rearrangement joins TRBV11-3 to TRBJ1-5; no clear D. This CDR3 has 15 amino acids. Germline V gene sequence: CDR1 SGHNT, CDR2 YENEEA.

The chain is built from TRBV20-1 and TRBJ2-4; D possibly corresponds to TRBD2 (6 bases). CDR1 and CDR2 from the germline V gene are DFQATT and SNEGSKA (reference sequence). This CDR3 is built from 14 residues. CDR3 sequence: CRVKSLQGGDIQYF. CDR3 nucleotides: TGCCGTGTTAAAAGCCTTCAGGGAGGAGACATTCAGTACTTC.

Note on this clonotype: One junction end does not reproduce the germline sequence, and a read error may be involved. The rearrangement uses TRBV20-1 and TRBJ1-2; no firm D call. CDR1 and CDR2 (germline): DFQATT, SNEGSKA (reference sequence). The CDR3 has 13 residues. This CDR3 is CSARRHGIDGNTF. The CDR3 region has the DNA TGCAGTGCTAGGCGACACGGAATAGATGGCAACACCTTC.

This chain uses TRBV6-6 with TRBJ2-3, with TRBD2 matching 7 bases. Germline CDR1 MNHNY, CDR2 SVGAGI (reference sequence). V lost 6 bases and J lost 5; bases outside the gene matches: 11. The CDR3 has 15 residues. The CDR3 sequence is CASRPSGLLKDTQYF. CDR3 coding DNA: TGTGCCAGCAGACCTTCGGGACTACTCAAAGATACGCAGTATTTT.

Worth noting for this clonotype: A much larger clone lies a single base off, so this may be a read error. V usage is TRBV4-2 and J usage is TRBJ1-6; D unresolved. This CDR3 has 13 amino acids. CDR1 is LGHNA and CDR2 is YNFKEQ in the germline V gene. The CDR3 spells CASGQDRMGPLHF. The CDR3 DNA follows: TGTGCCAGCGGCCAAGATCGGATGGGTCCCCTCCACTTT.

This clonotype was picked up one time. A much larger clone lies one base from this, so it may be a read error. The chain uses TRBV4-2 and TRBJ1-5, with D perhaps TRBD1 (5 bases). CDR3 size: 13 residues. Per germline, CDR1 LGHNA and CDR2 YNFKEQ. CDR3 residues: CTSSQAGDQPQHF. The DNA for the CDR3 is TGTACCAGCAGCCAAGCGGGGGATCAGCCCCAGCATTTT.

This clonotype was recorded many times. The V and J genes are TRBV20-1 and TRBJ1-5; 12 bases map to TRBD1. The trim removed 6 bases at V and 6 bases at J, leaving 6 bases unmatched. CDR1 and CDR2 from the germline V gene are DFQATT and SNEGSKA (reference sequence). This CDR3 spans 14 amino acids. The CDR3 region is CSATGTGGGQPQHF. The CDR3 nucleotides read TGCAGTGCAACCGGGACAGGGGGCGGTCAGCCCCAGCATTTT.

The J gene is TRBJ2-3, the V gene TRBV20-1; D call uncertain. The CDR3 has 14 amino acids. V was cut by 5 bases and J by 2 bases, with 14 bases left in between. Germline V gene data show CDR1 as DFQATT and CDR2 as SNEGSKA (reference sequence). CDR3 sequence reads: CSAPAQDLTDTQYF. The CDR3 DNA follows: TGCAGTGCTCCCGCGCAGGACCTCACAGATACGCAGTATTTT.